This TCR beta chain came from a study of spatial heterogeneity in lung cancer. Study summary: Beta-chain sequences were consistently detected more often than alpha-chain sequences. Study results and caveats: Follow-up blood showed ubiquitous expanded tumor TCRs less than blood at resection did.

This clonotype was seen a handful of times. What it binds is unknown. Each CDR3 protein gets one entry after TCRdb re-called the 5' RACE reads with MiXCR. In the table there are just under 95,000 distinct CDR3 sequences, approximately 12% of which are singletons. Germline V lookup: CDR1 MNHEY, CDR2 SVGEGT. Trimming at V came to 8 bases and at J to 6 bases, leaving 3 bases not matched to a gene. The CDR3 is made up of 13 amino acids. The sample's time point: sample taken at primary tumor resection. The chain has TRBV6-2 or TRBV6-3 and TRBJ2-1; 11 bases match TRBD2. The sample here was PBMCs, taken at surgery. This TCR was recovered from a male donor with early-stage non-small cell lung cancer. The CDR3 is CASLLAGANEQFF. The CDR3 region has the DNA TGTGCCAGCCTACTAGCGGGGGCCAATGAGCAGTTCTTC.